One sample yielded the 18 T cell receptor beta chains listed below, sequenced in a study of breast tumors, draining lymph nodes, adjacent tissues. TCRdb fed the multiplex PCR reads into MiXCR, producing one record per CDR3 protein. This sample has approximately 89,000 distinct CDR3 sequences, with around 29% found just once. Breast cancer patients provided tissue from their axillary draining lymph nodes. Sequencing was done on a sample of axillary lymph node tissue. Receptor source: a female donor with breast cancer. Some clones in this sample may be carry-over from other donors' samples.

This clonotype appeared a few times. The CDR3 sequence: CASSPTSVVRSRTGATEAFF. The DNA for the CDR3 is TGCGCCAGCAGCCCAACAAGTGTGGTTCGGTCTAGGACAGGAGCCACTGAAGCTTTCTTT. The chain uses TRBV4-1 and TRBJ1-1, with TRBD1 matching 7 bases. Germline CDR1 MGHRA, CDR2 YSYEKL. After removal of 4 bases from V and 4 bases from J, the junction contained 24 bases not matched to a gene. There are 20 residues in the CDR3.

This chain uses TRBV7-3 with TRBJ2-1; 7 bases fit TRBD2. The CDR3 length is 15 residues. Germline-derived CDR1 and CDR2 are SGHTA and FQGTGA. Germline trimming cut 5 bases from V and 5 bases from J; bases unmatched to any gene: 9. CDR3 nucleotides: TGTGCCAGCAGCCCCAGCGCGGGGGTTCACAATGAGCAGTTCTTC. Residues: CASSPSAGVHNEQFF.

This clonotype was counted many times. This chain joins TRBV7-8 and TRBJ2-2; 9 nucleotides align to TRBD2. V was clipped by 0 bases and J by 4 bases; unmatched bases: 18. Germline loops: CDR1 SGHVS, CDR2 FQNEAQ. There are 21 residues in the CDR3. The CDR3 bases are TGTGCCAGCAGCTTAGCTGGTGGCGGGAGGGCGAGCACCGCCCGCACCGGGGAGCTGTTTTTT. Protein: CASSLAGGGRASTARTGELFF.

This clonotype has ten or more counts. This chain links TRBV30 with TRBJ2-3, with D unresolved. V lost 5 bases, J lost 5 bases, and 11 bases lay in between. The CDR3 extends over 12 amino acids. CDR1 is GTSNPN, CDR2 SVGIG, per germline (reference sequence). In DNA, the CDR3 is TGTGCCTGGGACTTCGCTGGAGATACGCAGTATTTT. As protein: CAWDFAGDTQYF.

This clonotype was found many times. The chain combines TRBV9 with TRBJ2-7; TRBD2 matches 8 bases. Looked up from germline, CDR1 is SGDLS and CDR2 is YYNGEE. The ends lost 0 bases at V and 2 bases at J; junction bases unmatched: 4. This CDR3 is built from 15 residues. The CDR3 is CASSVGSGGPYEQYF. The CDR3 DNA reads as TGTGCCAGCAGCGTAGGGTCGGGAGGGCCCTACGAGCAGTACTTC.

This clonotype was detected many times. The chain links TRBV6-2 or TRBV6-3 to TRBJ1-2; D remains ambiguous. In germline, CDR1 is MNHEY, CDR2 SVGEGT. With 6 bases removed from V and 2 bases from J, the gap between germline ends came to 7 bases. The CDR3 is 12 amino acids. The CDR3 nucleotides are TGTGCCAGCAGAACCGAAAACTATGGCTACACCTTC. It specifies CASRTENYGYTF.

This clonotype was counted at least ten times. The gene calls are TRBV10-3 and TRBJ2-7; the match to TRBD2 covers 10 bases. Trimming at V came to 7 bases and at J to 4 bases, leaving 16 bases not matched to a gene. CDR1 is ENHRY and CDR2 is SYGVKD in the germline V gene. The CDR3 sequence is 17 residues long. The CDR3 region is CAIKQREGFGAGYEQYF. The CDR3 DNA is TGTGCCATCAAACAGCGGGAGGGTTTTGGCGCCGGATACGAGCAGTACTTC.

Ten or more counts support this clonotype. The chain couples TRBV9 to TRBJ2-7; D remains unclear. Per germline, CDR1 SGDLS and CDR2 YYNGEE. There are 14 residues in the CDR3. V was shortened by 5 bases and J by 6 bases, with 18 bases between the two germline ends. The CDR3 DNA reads TGTGCCAGCAGTCGTGAGCATGCTGGCCGCGAGCAGTACTTC. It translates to CASSREHAGREQYF.

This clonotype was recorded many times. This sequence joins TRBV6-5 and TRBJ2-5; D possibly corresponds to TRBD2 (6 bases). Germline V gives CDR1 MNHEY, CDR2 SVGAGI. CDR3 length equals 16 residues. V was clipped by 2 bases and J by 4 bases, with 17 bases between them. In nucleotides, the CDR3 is TGTGCCAGCAGTTACACCCGGCGGGGCAACGTAGAGACCCAGTACTTC. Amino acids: CASSYTRRGNVETQYF.

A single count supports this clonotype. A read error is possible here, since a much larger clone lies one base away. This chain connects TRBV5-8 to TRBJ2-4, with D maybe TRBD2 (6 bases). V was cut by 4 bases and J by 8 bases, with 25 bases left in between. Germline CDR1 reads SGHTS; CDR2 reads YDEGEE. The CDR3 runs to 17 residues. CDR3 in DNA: TGTGCCAGCAGCCCGGTGGGCGACGGGGCCCGGAGGGACATTCAGTACTTC. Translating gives CASSPVGDGARRDIQYF.

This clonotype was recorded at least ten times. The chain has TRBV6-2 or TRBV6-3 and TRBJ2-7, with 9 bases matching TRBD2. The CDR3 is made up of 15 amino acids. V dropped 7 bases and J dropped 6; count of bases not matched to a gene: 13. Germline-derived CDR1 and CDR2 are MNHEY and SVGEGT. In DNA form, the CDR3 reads TGTGCCAGCACCCTAGCGGGACGATCATTCTCCGAGCAGTACTTC. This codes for CASTLAGRSFSEQYF.

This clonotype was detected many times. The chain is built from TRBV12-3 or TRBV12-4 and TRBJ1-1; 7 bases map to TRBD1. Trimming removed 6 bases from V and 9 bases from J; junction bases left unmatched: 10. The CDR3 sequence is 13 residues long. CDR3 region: CASRAGTASQAFF. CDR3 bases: TGTGCCAGCAGAGCCGGGACAGCGAGTCAAGCTTTCTTT.

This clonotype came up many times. The CDR3 region has the DNA TGTGCCAGCAGCTTGGCCAGGGGGACAGGGGGTTACGGCGGGGAGCTGTTTTTT. Encoded protein: CASSLARGTGGYGGELFF. The rearrangement joins TRBV5-8 to TRBJ2-2, with TRBD1 matching over 11 bases. The germline V gene has CDR1 SGHTS and CDR2 YDEGEE. The trim removed 0 bases at V and 7 bases at J, leaving 11 bases unmatched. CDR3 length: 18 residues.

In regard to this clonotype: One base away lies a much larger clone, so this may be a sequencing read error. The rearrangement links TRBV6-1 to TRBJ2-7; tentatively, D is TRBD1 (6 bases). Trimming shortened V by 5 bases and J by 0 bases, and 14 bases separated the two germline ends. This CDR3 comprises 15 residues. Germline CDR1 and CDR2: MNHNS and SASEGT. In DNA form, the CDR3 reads TGTGCCAGCAGTCATCTGCGGACAGACTCCTACGAGCAGTACTTC. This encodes CASSHLRTDSYEQYF.

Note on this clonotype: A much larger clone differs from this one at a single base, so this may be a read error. CDR3 coding DNA: TGCGCCAGCAGCCCCCGGGGGGGGTTCCGGGATACGCAGTATTTT. Translation: CASSPRGGFRDTQYF. The rearrangement joins TRBV4-1 to TRBJ2-3, with 8 bases identical to TRBD2. Per germline, CDR1 MGHRA and CDR2 YSYEKL. Trimming at V came to 4 bases and at J to 6 bases, leaving 9 bases not matched to a gene. The CDR3 runs to 15 residues.

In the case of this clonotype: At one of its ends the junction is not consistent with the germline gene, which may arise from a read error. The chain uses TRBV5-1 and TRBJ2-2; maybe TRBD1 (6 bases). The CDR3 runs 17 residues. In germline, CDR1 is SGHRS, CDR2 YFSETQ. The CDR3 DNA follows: TGCGCCAGCAGCTACTTGTCATGGATAGGGGGTCGTGGGGAGCTGGTTTTT. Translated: CASSYLSWIGGRGELVF.

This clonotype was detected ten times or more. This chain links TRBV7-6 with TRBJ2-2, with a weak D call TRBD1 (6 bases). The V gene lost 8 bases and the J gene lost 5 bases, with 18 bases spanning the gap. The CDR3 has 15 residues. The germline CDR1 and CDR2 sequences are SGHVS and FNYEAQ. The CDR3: CASGGRGTTTGELFF. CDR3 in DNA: TGTGCCAGCGGTGGCAGGGGAACAACAACCGGGGAGCTGTTTTTT.

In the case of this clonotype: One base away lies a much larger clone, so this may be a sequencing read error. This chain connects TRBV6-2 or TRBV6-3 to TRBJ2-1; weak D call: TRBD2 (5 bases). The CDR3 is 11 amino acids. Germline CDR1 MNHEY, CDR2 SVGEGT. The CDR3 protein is CASFRGNGQFF. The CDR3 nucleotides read TGTGCCAGCTTCAGAGGGAATGGGCAGTTCTTC.